Below, one T cell receptor (beta chain) is given with its context. The same CDR3 also results from other DNA sequences found in this sample. The data stem from a study of beta chain features in type 1 diabetes. Since all of the isolated RNA was reverse transcribed, expressed TCRB transcripts were what got sequenced. Sequenced by immunoSEQ multiplex PCR; TCRdb stores in-frame clones only, minus some. The data contain hundreds of thousands of clones, under 70% of them singletons. Germline CDR1 reads SQVTM; CDR2 reads ANQGSEA. V lost 6 bases, J lost 1 base, and 1 base stayed unmatched. CDR3 size: 12 residues.

The specimen was naive CD4+ T cells from blood. The TCR comes from a young man in good health. The rearrangement joins TRBV29-1 to TRBJ1-1; TRBD1 agrees at 8 bases. The DNA for the CDR3 is TGCAGCGTCGACAGGGGGAACACTGAAGCTTTCTTT. It yields the protein CSVDRGNTEAFF.